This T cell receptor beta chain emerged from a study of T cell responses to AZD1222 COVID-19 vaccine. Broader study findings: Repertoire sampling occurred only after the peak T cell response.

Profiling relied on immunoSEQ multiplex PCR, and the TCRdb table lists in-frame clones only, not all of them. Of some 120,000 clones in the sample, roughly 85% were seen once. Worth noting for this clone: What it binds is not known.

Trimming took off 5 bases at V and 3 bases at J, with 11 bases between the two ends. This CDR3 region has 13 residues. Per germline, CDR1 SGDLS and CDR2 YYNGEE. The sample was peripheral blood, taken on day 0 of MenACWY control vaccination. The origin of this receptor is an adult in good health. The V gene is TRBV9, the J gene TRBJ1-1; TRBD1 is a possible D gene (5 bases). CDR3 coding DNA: TGTGCCAGCAGTGGCCCGGGGGACACTGAAGCTTTCTTT. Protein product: CASSGPGDTEAFF.